The entry that follows covers one T cell receptor beta chain sequence. This table comes from immunoSEQ multiplex PCR, and its TCRdb copy is limited to in-frame clones, with some not included. The data hold more than 55,000 clones, with roughly 93% observed a single time. The record originates from a study of technical replicates of blood from several donors. The specimen was T cells isolated from PBMCs. The sequence was obtained from a human donor in good health.

The chain's CDR3 is CASSLGTVNTEAFF. The CDR3 region has the DNA TGTGCCAGCAGCTTGGGGACAGTGAACACTGAAGCTTTCTTT. The gene calls are TRBV7-6 and TRBJ1-1, with 7 bases identical to TRBD1. The CDR3 has 14 residues. CDR1 and CDR2 from the germline V gene are SGHVS and FNYEAQ. J gave up 0 bases and V 3 bases, and 1 base lay outside the gene matches.